This is a list of T cell receptor beta chains from one sample in a study of blood T cell repertoires in COVID-19. Measured with immunoSEQ multiplex PCR; TCRdb has only the in-frame clones, and not every one. The sample holds roughly 180,000 clones, around 85% seen once. The sample taken for sequencing was peripheral blood. All receptors derive from a man in his 60s who had recovered from COVID-19. Each CDR3 is given with its conserved first and last residue. The order of the fields is V gene, J gene, CDR3 length, CDR3 protein.

>TRBV5-8|TRBJ1-2|16
CASSWTGGNQGYGYTF
>TRBV5-1|TRBJ1-1|14
CASSYGTANTEAFF
>TRBV5-5|TRBJ1-2|17
CASSLVEYPDREDGYTF
>TRBV21-1|TRBJ2-7|13
CAVRTPHSYEQYF
>TRBV7-2|TRBJ2-7|15
CASSLADRLSYEQYF
>TRBV30|TRBJ2-7|14
CAWAAGGPSYEQYF
>TRBV7-8|TRBJ2-5|16
CASSLLAGGNQETQYF
>TRBV30|TRBJ1-4|13
CAWGIGGVEKLFF
>TRBV7-3|TRBJ2-7|14
CASSLTSQDYEQYF
>TRBV4-1|TRBJ2-2|16
CASSQEEGAITGELFF
>TRBV7-9|TRBJ2-7|14
CASSVMTGAYEQYF
>TRBV6-2/TRBV6-3|TRBJ1-2|16
CASSYSASSRSGGYTF
>TRBV13|TRBJ1-1|14
CASSLGTMNTEAFF
>TRBV7-3|TRBJ1-1|14
CASSLSPSNTEAFF
>TRBV12-3/TRBV12-4|TRBJ1-2|12
CASSPAGYGYTF
>TRBV6-5|TRBJ2-7|15
CASSIGLSGAYEQYF
>TRBV4-3|TRBJ2-1|16
CASRFGTSGRHNEQFF
>TRBV19|TRBJ2-1|13
CASNPLLSNEQFF
>TRBV19|TRBJ1-5|16
CASSLLTLQGTQPQHF
>TRBV9|TRBJ2-2|14
CASQGVVNTGELFF
>TRBV6-6|TRBJ2-2|15
CASSLGQGGPGELFF
>TRBV13|TRBJ2-2|17
CASSLLAGRLNTGELFF
>TRBV19|TRBJ2-7|14
CASSIGPLSYEQYF
>TRBV4-2|TRBJ1-2|14
CASSPRTGGDGYTF
>TRBV24-1|TRBJ2-2|18
CATSDPRAGGLNTGELFF
>TRBV19|TRBJ2-3|14
CASSLGDNTDTQYF
>TRBV5-1|TRBJ2-2|18
CASSPGLAGGRDTGELFF